Presented here are 13 T cell receptor beta chains from one specimen sequenced in a study of blood T cells in healthy people across ages (dated by TCRdb to the mid-2010s). The library was produced with 5' RACE. A second about 6 to 11 cycle PCR used a sample-barcoded 5' primer and a J-beta primer mix. TCRdb cleaned the public reads at Q25 with fastp, built clones with MiXCR and kept in-frame beta chains. Every CDR3 protein is listed once, alongside the most common genes and DNA of its rows. The sample table holds 1,800,000 or so distinct CDR3 sequences, of which roughly two fifths were seen once. In total, the top ten clones hold 23% of the sample. The sequencing input was blood. Receptor source: a human donor in good health.

The rearrangement uses TRBV7-9 and TRBJ1-1; D call uncertain. V was shortened by 2 bases and J by 6 bases, with 16 bases between the two germline ends. This CDR3 has 15 residues. Germline-derived CDR1 and CDR2 are SEHNR and FQNEAQ (reference sequence). CDR3 bases: TGTGCCAGCAGCTTACGCATGGGTCGAGACGCTGAAGCTTTCTTT. This sequence encodes CASSLRMGRDAEAFF. The whole variable domain, remainder taken from reference TRBV7-9 and TRBJ1-1, is DTGVSQNPRHKITKRGQNVTFRCDPISEHNRLYWYRQTLGQGPEFLTYFQNEAQLEKSRLLSDRFSAERPKGSFSTLEIQRTEQGDSAMYLCASSLRMGRDAEAFFGQGTRLTVV.

This clonotype was detected many times. The CDR3 loop is CSVQGYGYTF. The CDR3 DNA is TGCAGCGTACAGGGGTATGGCTACACCTTC. The chain recombines TRBV29-1 with TRBJ1-2, with 7 bases aligning to TRBD1. Germline loops: CDR1 SQVTM, CDR2 ANQGSEA. J gave up 5 bases and V 6 bases, and 0 bases lay outside the gene matches. This CDR3 is 10 amino acids long.

The chain recombines TRBV11-2 with TRBJ2-5, with 10 bases identical to TRBD2. Looked up from germline, CDR1 is SGHAT and CDR2 is FQNNGV. CDR3 length: 16 amino acids. Germline trimming cut 2 bases from V and 3 bases from J; bases unmatched to any gene: 6. CDR3 DNA sequence: TGTGCCAGCAGCTTATTCCCGAGCGGGGGGGAAGAGACCCAGTACTTC. It yields the protein CASSLFPSGGEETQYF.

V usage is TRBV15 and J usage is TRBJ1-2, with 9 bases matching TRBD1. CDR1 and CDR2 from the germline V gene are LNHNV and YYDKDF (reference sequence). This CDR3 is built from 16 residues. The junction had 16 bases not matched to a gene; V was cut back by 6 bases and J by 8 bases. The CDR3 region has the DNA TGTGCCACCAGAAGGACCGGGACAGGGTCGGTGCAAGGCTACACCTTC. It is translated as CATRRTGTGSVQGYTF.

For the CDR3, the DNA is TGCGCCAGCAGCCAAGATACTGGGTATGGGGTCAACACTGAAGCTTTCTTT. This encodes CASSQDTGYGVNTEAFF. The genes are TRBV4-1 and TRBJ1-1, with unresolved D. CDR1 and CDR2 (germline): MGHRA, YSYEKL. Deletions cut 0 bases from V and 2 bases from J, with 16 bases between. The CDR3 runs to 17 residues.

In nucleotides, the CDR3 is TGTGCCAGCAGTTACTGGGGGTGCTATGGCTACACCTTC. Translation gives CASSYWGCYGYTF. The rearrangement links TRBV6-8 to TRBJ1-2; tentatively, D is TRBD1 (5 bases). Trimming pared 1 base from V and 4 bases from J, leaving 7 bases between. Germline values: CDR1 MNHGY, CDR2 SAAAGT. CDR3 length: 13 residues.

The chain carries TRBV7-2 and TRBJ1-2; 7 positions match TRBD1. Germline loops: CDR1 SGHTA, CDR2 FQGNSA. This CDR3 is 16 amino acids long. V was pared by 5 bases and J by 4 bases, with 13 bases of the junction left unmatched. CDR3 amino acids: CASSQTTGAISYGYTF. The CDR3 coding sequence is TGTGCCAGCAGCCAAACCACAGGGGCGATAAGCTATGGCTACACCTTC.

This clonotype was counted only a few times. The chain combines TRBV6-4 with TRBJ2-7; D is unresolved. The CDR3 consists of 15 residues. V was cut by 3 bases and J by 2 bases, with 14 bases left in between. Germline V gene lookup returns CDR1 MRHNA and CDR2 SNTAGT. CDR3 nucleotides: TGTGCCAGCAGTGAGTCTCCCGGTCCCCCCTACGAGCAGTACTTC. Amino acids: CASSESPGPPYEQYF.

In its sample, this clonotype was seen a few times. The rearrangement uses TRBV15 and TRBJ2-1, with 8 positions matching TRBD2. CDR1 is LNHNV and CDR2 is YYDKDF in the germline V gene (reference sequence). The V segment lost 1 base and the J segment 4 bases; nucleotides outside the gene matches: 6. This CDR3 comprises 16 residues. The CDR3 sequence: CATSRVAGLRYNEQFF. CDR3 nucleotides: TGTGCCACCAGCAGAGTAGCGGGACTCCGATACAATGAGCAGTTCTTC.

Only a few counts were recorded for this clonotype. The chain combines TRBV7-2 with TRBJ2-3; D perhaps matches TRBD1 (6 bases). The germline gives CDR1 SGHTA, CDR2 FQGNSA. Between the trimmed V and J ends, which lost 9 bases and 2 bases, there was a span of 12 bases. The CDR3 length is 13 residues. This CDR3 is CASGQQITDTQYF. CDR3 DNA: TGTGCCAGTGGACAGCAGATCACAGATACGCAGTATTTT.

This clonotype was seen a few times. The chain employs TRBV7-9 and TRBJ2-4; either TRBD1 or TRBD2 may fit D (5 bases each). Germline lookup yields CDR1 SEHNR and CDR2 FQNEAQ (reference sequence). The CDR3 runs 16 residues. The ends were cut back, 5 bases at V and 0 bases at J, with 14 bases in the middle. The CDR3 sequence is CASSPQGPLAKNIQYF. The CDR3 DNA reads as TGTGCCAGCAGCCCGCAGGGACCACTAGCCAAAAACATTCAGTACTTC.

The sample holds a few counts of this clonotype. The chain recombines TRBV20-1 with TRBJ2-5; 8 positions match TRBD2. The CDR3 is 14 residues long. The germline CDR1 and CDR2 sequences are DFQATT and SNEGSKA (reference sequence). V shed 3 bases and J 5 bases; nucleotides not matched to a gene: 8. CDR3 coding DNA: TGCAGTGCTAGCGGGGGACTAGGGAAGGAGACCCAGTACTTC. Amino acid sequence: CSASGGLGKETQYF.

This clonotype appeared a few times. The chain has TRBV5-4 and TRBJ2-3; the match to TRBD1 covers 9 bases. V was pared by 4 bases and J by 4 bases, with 13 bases of the junction left unmatched. The CDR3 extends over 17 amino acids. Germline loops: CDR1 SGHNT, CDR2 YYREEE (reference sequence). The CDR3 loop reads CASSPRPDRGGSDTQYF. Written as DNA, the CDR3 is TGTGCCAGCAGCCCCCGGCCGGACAGGGGCGGTTCAGATACGCAGTATTTT. Together with reference TRBV5-4 and TRBJ2-3, the CDR3 gives the full variable domain: ETGVTQSPTHLIKTRGQQVTLRCSSQSGHNTVSWYQQALGQGPQFIFQYYREEENGRGNFPPRFSGLQFPNYSSELNVNALELDDSALYLCASSPRPDRGGSDTQYFGPGTRLTVL.